The rows below give T cell receptor beta chains drawn from one sample of a study of OX40 agonist ivuxolimab in advanced cancers. Sequencing used immunoSEQ multiplex PCR; TCRdb keeps in-frame clones, though not all of them. This table holds about 5,100 clones, roughly 67% found once. Sequencing was performed on CD4+ or CD8+ T cells sorted from blood, taken in a trial of the OX40 agonist ivuxolimab. The origin of the receptors is an adult with an advanced solid tumor such as melanoma, head and neck, liver or kidney cancer. Each CDR3 is given with its conserved first and last residue. A D gene is named only where the DNA matches it firmly. Rows may omit the clone size; those that give it use once, few, many or a size class.

>NA|16|NA|TRBJ1-1|TRBV11-2
TGTGCCAGCAGCTTGAGTCCAATTGGGCTAAACACTGAAGCTTTCTTT
CASSLSPIGLNTEAFF
>NA|15|NA|TRBJ1-1|TRBV19
TGTGCCAGTAGTATCGGGGAGGGGAGGAACACTGAAGCTTTCTTT
CASSIGEGRNTEAFF
>NA|17|NA|TRBJ1-1|TRBV5-1
TGCGCCAGCAGCTTGGCCCCGACAGGTGACTATTCTACTGAAGCTTTCTTT
CASSLAPTGDYSTEAFF
>NA|18|NA|TRBJ1-2|TRBV4-3
TGCGCCAGCAGCCTACAAGGGGCAGGGATAGGCGGTCCCTATGGCTACACCTTC
CASSLQGAGIGGPYGYTF
>NA|16|NA|TRBJ2-7|TRBV4-3
TGCGCCAGCAGCCAAGCCACGACAGGCTATACCTACGAGCAGTACTTC
CASSQATTGYTYEQYF
>NA|15|NA|TRBJ1-5|TRBV4-1
TGCGCCAGCAGCCAAGGAGGACAATACAATCAGCCCCAGCATTTT
CASSQGGQYNQPQHF
>TRBD2|14|NA|TRBJ2-3|TRBV27
TGTGCCAGCAGGCCGGGGGGGGCGGCAGATACGCAGTATTTT
CASRPGGAADTQYF
>TRBD1|15|NA|TRBJ1-2|TRBV9
TGTGCCAGCAGCCCAAACAGGGGTGATTCTTACGGCTACACCTTC
CASSPNRGDSYGYTF
>TRBD1|17|NA|TRBJ1-5|TRBV28
TGTGCCAGCTTCGATCGGACAGGCAGCAGGCGGGATCAGCCCCAGCATTTT
CASFDRTGSRRDQPQHF
>NA|15|NA|TRBJ2-7|TRBV7-2
TGTGCCAGCAGCTTAGCATCCAGGGCCACCTACGAGCAGTACTTC
CASSLASRATYEQYF
>NA|16|many|TRBJ2-2|TRBV4-1
TGCGCCAGCAAGGATCGGCACCGGGGGAGCACCGGGGAGCTGTTTTTT
CASKDRHRGSTGELFF
>NA|16|NA|TRBJ1-2|TRBV8-2
TGTGGCAGTAGGCAATGTGATAGCCGAAAGATCTATGGCTACACCTTC
CGSRQCDSRKIYGYTF
>NA|14|NA|TRBJ2-7|TRBV2
TGTGCCAGCAGTGAAAAGGGACGGGTCTACGAGCAGTACTTC
CASSEKGRVYEQYF